Each of the 17 T cell receptor beta chains below was sequenced from the same sample in a study of glioma-infiltrating T cells. Using RNA template, CDR3s of TCR alpha and beta were amplified with iRepertoire arm-PCR. Each CDR3 protein is one row after TCRdb ran MiXCR on the multiplex PCR reads. Among 300,000 to 450,000 distinct CDR3 sequences, 41% were seen once, and the ten largest hold 12%. The sample was glioma tissue, nonneoplastic brain tissue, or PBMCs (not recorded which). Source of these receptors: a human donor with low-grade glioma or glioblastoma, undergoing nonglioma brain surgery, or in good health (not recorded which).

V usage is TRBV7-9 and J usage is TRBJ2-7; tentatively, D is TRBD2 (5 bases). With 7 bases removed from V and 3 bases from J, the gap between germline ends came to 13 bases. The length of the CDR3 is 13 residues. Germline CDR1 SEHNR, CDR2 FQNEAQ (reference sequence). CDR3 DNA sequence: TGTGCCAGCACCGGGATCGGTGTCTACGAGCAGTACTTC. It encodes CASTGIGVYEQYF. Supplemented by reference TRBV7-9 and TRBJ2-7, the full variable domain reads DTGVSQNPRHKITKRGQNVTFRCDPISEHNRLYWYRQTLGQGPEFLTYFQNEAQLEKSRLLSDRFSAERPKGSFSTLEIQRTEQGDSAMYLCASTGIGVYEQYFGPGTRLTVT.

In the case of this clonotype: A read error may be the cause here, since a much bigger clone is one base away. Since the CDR3 does not end with the conserved phenylalanine or tryptophan, this likely comes from a read error. CDR3 DNA: TGCAGTGCTCGACAGGGTCTTGAGCAGTTCCTC. Its translation: CSARQGLEQFL. The chain uses TRBV20-1 and TRBJ2-1; TRBD1 matches 7 bases. The CDR3 runs 11 residues. Germline CDR1 DFQATT, CDR2 SNEGSKA (reference sequence). V was clipped by 5 bases and J by 9 bases; unmatched bases: 4.

Comments on this clonotype: A much larger clone lies one base from this, so it may be a read error. Because it lacks the conserved phenylalanine or tryptophan at the end, this CDR3 is likely a read error. The chain recombines TRBV20-1 with TRBJ2-5, with 7 nucleotides matching TRBD1. V shed 0 bases and J 4 bases; nucleotides not matched to a gene: 5. Germline V gene lookup returns CDR1 DFQATT and CDR2 SNEGSKA (reference sequence). The CDR3 covers 14 residues. The CDR3 nucleotides read TGCAGTGCTAGAGATCCCCAGGGGGTAGAGACCCAGTACCTC. Protein sequence: CSARDPQGVETQYL.

V gene TRBV14 combines with J gene TRBJ2-7; TRBD2 aligns across 9 bases. Germline-derived CDR1 and CDR2 are SGHDN and FVKESK. CDR3 length equals 15 residues. V was clipped by 4 bases and J by 6 bases; unmatched bases: 10. CDR3 loop: CASSPSGLAGTEQYF. CDR3 nucleotide sequence: TGTGCCAGCAGCCCCAGCGGGCTAGCGGGAACCGAGCAGTACTTC.

The rearrangement joins TRBV29-1 to TRBJ2-1; the D gene is possibly TRBD2 (6 bases). The CDR3 covers 13 residues. Deletions cut 4 bases from V and 4 bases from J, with 11 bases between. Per the germline V gene, CDR1 is SQVTM and CDR2 is ANQGSEA. CDR3 sequence reads: CSVGAGTYNEQFF. In nucleotides, the CDR3 is TGCAGCGTTGGTGCGGGAACATACAATGAGCAGTTCTTC.

The chain carries TRBV28 and TRBJ2-3; D is possibly TRBD2 (6 bases). With 3 bases removed from V and 4 bases from J, the gap between germline ends came to 17 bases. Germline CDR1 MDHEN, CDR2 SYDVKM. This CDR3 region has 16 residues. CDR3 nucleotide sequence: TGTGCCAGCAGTTTTCCGCGGGGAAATAGGGCAGATACGCAGTATTTT. Encoded protein: CASSFPRGNRADTQYF. Supplemented by reference TRBV28 and TRBJ2-3, the full variable domain reads DVKVTQSSRYLVKRTGEKVFLECVQDMDHENMFWYRQDPGLGLRLIYFSYDVKMKEKGDIPEGYSVSREKKERFSLILESASTNQTSMYLCASSFPRGNRADTQYFGPGTRLTVL.

This chain links TRBV2 with TRBJ1-3, with no clear D. There are 16 residues in the CDR3. CDR1 is SNHLY and CDR2 is FYNNEI in the germline V gene. The germline V and J ends were trimmed by 2 bases and 0 bases, with 11 bases remaining between them. The CDR3 region is CASSESPAISGNTIYF. Written as DNA, the CDR3 is TGTGCCAGCAGTGAAAGCCCCGCGATCTCTGGAAACACCATATATTTT.

The chain combines TRBV28 with TRBJ2-1, with 13 bases fitting TRBD2. CDR1 MDHEN and CDR2 SYDVKM come from the germline V gene. This CDR3 is built from 15 residues. The V and J ends lost 4 bases and 8 bases, in that order; junction bases with no gene match: 5. CDR3 protein: CASSSPGLAGDEQFF. In nucleotides, the CDR3 is TGTGCCAGCAGTTCCCCCGGACTAGCGGGAGATGAGCAGTTCTTC.

This clonotype has ten or more counts. This chain connects TRBV20-1 to TRBJ2-7, with 14 bases fitting TRBD2. This CDR3 spans 15 amino acids. Losses at the gene ends were 3 bases for V and 10 bases for J; bases not matched to a gene: 11. Germline V gene sequence: CDR1 DFQATT, CDR2 SNEGSKA (reference sequence). The CDR3 region is CSASSLPGTSGSQYF. In DNA, the CDR3 is TGCAGTGCTAGCAGCTTGCCCGGGACTAGCGGGAGTCAGTACTTC.

At least ten counts were recorded for this clonotype. The genes are TRBV6-1 and TRBJ2-7; D call uncertain. Trimming removed 2 bases at V and 5 bases at J, with 10 bases between. Germline V gene sequence: CDR1 MNHNS, CDR2 SASEGT. The CDR3 runs 13 residues. This chain's CDR3 is CASSEPSGDEQYF. Here the CDR3 DNA reads TGTGCCAGCAGTGAACCTTCAGGCGACGAGCAGTACTTC.

This clonotype was observed at least ten times. This chain uses TRBV4-3 with TRBJ2-5, with D perhaps given as TRBD1 or TRBD2 (5 bases each). Germline V gives CDR1 LGHNA, CDR2 YSLEER. The CDR3 is made up of 15 amino acids. Trimming left V 0 bases short and J 6 bases short, with 14 bases between. Here the CDR3 DNA reads TGCGCCAGCAGCCAAGATCGGCAGGGAGCGAAGACCCAGTACTTC. Translating it yields CASSQDRQGAKTQYF.

A few counts support this clonotype. This rearrangement joins TRBV5-1 to TRBJ1-2, with TRBD1 matching over 7 bases. Germline values: CDR1 SGHRS, CDR2 YFSETQ. Trimming removed 5 bases from V and 4 bases from J; junction bases left unmatched: 8. There are 14 residues in the CDR3. The CDR3: CASREGQFPYGYTF. In DNA, the CDR3 is TGCGCCAGCAGAGAGGGACAGTTCCCCTATGGCTACACCTTC. Full variable domain (outside the CDR3, taken from reference TRBV5-1 and TRBJ1-2): KAGVTQTPRYLIKTRGQQVTLSCSPISGHRSVSWYQQTPGQGLQFLFEYFSETQRNKGNFPGRFSGRQFSNSRSEMNVSTLELGDSALYLCASREGQFPYGYTFGSGTRLTVV.

The genes are TRBV7-9 and TRBJ2-1; D is unresolved. This CDR3 spans 15 amino acids. CDR1 and CDR2 (germline): SEHNR, FQNEAQ (reference sequence). The ends were cut back, 3 bases at V and 0 bases at J, with 9 bases in the middle. CDR3 in amino acids: CASSFLQSSYNEQFF. CDR3 nucleotide sequence: TGTGCCAGCAGCTTTCTCCAGAGCTCCTACAATGAGCAGTTCTTC. Looking up the rest from reference TRBV7-9 and TRBJ2-1 gives the full variable domain: DTGVSQNPRHKITKRGQNVTFRCDPISEHNRLYWYRQTLGQGPEFLTYFQNEAQLEKSRLLSDRFSAERPKGSFSTLEIQRTEQGDSAMYLCASSFLQSSYNEQFFGPGTRLTVL.

A few counts support this clonotype. This chain joins TRBV29-1 and TRBJ2-3; 8 nucleotides match TRBD2. The germline gives CDR1 SQVTM, CDR2 ANQGSEA. There are 17 residues in the CDR3. The ends lost 0 bases at V and 2 bases at J; junction bases unmatched: 10. DNA of the CDR3: TGCAGCGTTGAAGATCTTCAGCGGGAGCATAACACAGATACGCAGTATTTT. This codes for CSVEDLQREHNTDTQYF.

Of note for this clonotype: A read error may explain this, as a much larger clone is one base away. The rearrangement uses TRBV27 and TRBJ1-1, with D tentatively TRBD1 (5 bases). This CDR3 comprises 14 residues. The V end was cut by 6 bases, the J end by 3 bases, with 14 bases between. Germline lookup yields CDR1 MNHEY and CDR2 SMNVEV (reference sequence). CDR3: CASSIRVGYTEAFF. The CDR3 coding sequence is TGTGCCAGCAGCATCAGGGTTGGGTACACTGAAGCTTTCTTT.

This clonotype was observed many times. The V call is TRBV4-2, the J call TRBJ1-2; no clear D. Germline CDR1 and CDR2: LGHNA and YNFKEQ. CDR3 length: 13 residues. V was trimmed by 0 bases and J by 4 bases, leaving 6 bases between them. CDR3 in DNA: TGTGCCAGCAGCCAAGAATTGGGCTATGGCTACACCTTC. Its translation is CASSQELGYGYTF.

This sequence joins TRBV20-1 and TRBJ2-1; perhaps TRBD2 as D (6 bases). Matching the DNA end better, TRBJ2-7 makes the J call doubtful. This CDR3 is 16 amino acids long. Per germline, CDR1 DFQATT and CDR2 SNEGSKA (reference sequence). The CDR3 region is CSARASGEVGYNEQYF. The CDR3 DNA reads as TGCAGTGCTAGAGCCTCGGGAGAAGTTGGGTACAATGAGCAGTACTTC.